This TCR beta chain was identified in a study of cytomegalovirus exposure and HLA in healthy donors. Measured with immunoSEQ multiplex PCR; TCRdb has only the in-frame clones, and not every one. The data hold approximately 230,000 clones, with about 90% observed a single time. Study observations and caveats: With high specificity and sensitivity, the classifier reportedly diagnosed cytomegalovirus status. The finding came from a later analysis; first-cohort TCR clusters tended to co-occur in the 110 or so validation repertoires.

Remarks on this clone: As yet, its antigen is unknown.

The CDR3 has 17 amino acids. CDR1 and CDR2 from the germline V gene are SGHNT and YYREEE (reference sequence). V lost 4 bases and J lost 6; bases outside the gene matches: 10. The gene calls are TRBV5-4 and TRBJ2-2; 12 nucleotides align to TRBD1. The material sequenced was PBMCs. The clonotype originates from a man between 18 and 29 years old in good health and CMV-seropositive. In DNA, the CDR3 is TGTGCCAGCAGCGCCCCGGGACAGGGGGCGCCCCCCGGGGAGCTGTTTTTT. Translation gives CASSAPGQGAPPGELFF.